This TCR beta chain originates from a study of T cell responses to AZD1222 COVID-19 vaccine. About this clone: Antigen: not known. Other DNA sequences in the sample encode the same CDR3.

Germline V gene data show CDR1 as LNHDA and CDR2 as SQIVND (reference sequence). This CDR3 has 14 amino acids. V was clipped by 6 bases and J by 0 bases, with 12 bases between them. Clones were read by immunoSEQ multiplex PCR, and TCRdb kept only the in-frame ones, dropping some. This table has about 100,000 clones, roughly 89% appearing once. Study-level results: The number of AZD1222 recipients seropositive at baseline was only five or six. Most donors were white British, females outnumbered males, and clonal diversity was possibly underestimated. Vaccine-related CD4 TCRs covered spike, predominating at 160-218 and 743-854.

J is TRBJ2-7 and V is TRBV19; perhaps TRBD2 as D (6 bases). The sequence came from an adult in good health. The sequences come from peripheral blood, collected on day 0 of AZD1222 vaccination. In nucleotides, the CDR3 is TGTGCCAGTAGCATCGGAGGGAGCTCCTACGAGCAGTACTTC. Amino acid sequence: CASSIGGSSYEQYF.